The clone carrying this T cell receptor beta chain showed up just once. The antigen remains unidentified. The data stem from a study of shared clonotypes between healthy human individuals. Whole-study findings and limits: Larger estimated richness was generally recorded for naive subsets relative to memory subsets.

Sorted-subset replicate PCRs used about 180 ng DNA, some 33,000 T cell genomes. TCRdb's table, derived via immunoSEQ multiplex PCR, lists solely in-frame clones and lacks some. The sample gives about 2.5 million clones, around 90% of which show up once; 0.3% to 0.45% is in the top ten. Material for sequencing was naive CD4+ T cells from PBMCs. Subset specified: CD45RA+ positively selected. The receptor comes from a man younger than 35 in good health. Some clones in this sample may be carry-over from other donors' samples.

DNA for the CDR3: TGTGCCAGCAGCCCGCATTTCTTT. Amino acid sequence: CASSPHFF. This chain connects TRBV7-9 to TRBJ1-1, with D unresolved. Germline V CDR1 and CDR2: SEHNR, FQNEAQ (reference sequence). The CDR3 length is 8 residues. Trimming shortened V by 5 bases and J by 13 bases, and 5 bases separated the two germline ends.